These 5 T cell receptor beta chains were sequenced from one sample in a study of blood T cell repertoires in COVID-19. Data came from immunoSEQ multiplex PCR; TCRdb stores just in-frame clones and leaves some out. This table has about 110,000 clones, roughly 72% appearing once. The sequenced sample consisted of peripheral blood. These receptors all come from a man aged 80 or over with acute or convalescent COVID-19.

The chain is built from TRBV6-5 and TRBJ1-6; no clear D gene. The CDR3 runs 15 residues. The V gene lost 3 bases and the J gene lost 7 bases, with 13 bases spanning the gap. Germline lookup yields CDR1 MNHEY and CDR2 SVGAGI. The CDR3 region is CASSYSGLDNSPLHF. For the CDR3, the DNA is TGTGCCAGCAGTTATAGCGGTTTGGACAATTCACCCCTCCACTTT.

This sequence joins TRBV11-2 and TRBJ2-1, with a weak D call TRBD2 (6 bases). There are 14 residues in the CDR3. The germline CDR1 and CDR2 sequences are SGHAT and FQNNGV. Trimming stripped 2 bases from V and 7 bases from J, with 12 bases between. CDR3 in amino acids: CASSLSLATNEQFF. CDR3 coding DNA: TGTGCCAGCAGCTTAAGTCTAGCGACAAATGAGCAGTTCTTC.

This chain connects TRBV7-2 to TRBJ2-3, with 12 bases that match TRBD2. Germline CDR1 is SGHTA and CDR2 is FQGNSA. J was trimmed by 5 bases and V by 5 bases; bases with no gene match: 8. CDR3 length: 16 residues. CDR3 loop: CASSLLAGGLVDTQYF. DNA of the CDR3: TGTGCCAGCAGCCTCCTAGCGGGAGGGTTAGTAGATACGCAGTATTTT.

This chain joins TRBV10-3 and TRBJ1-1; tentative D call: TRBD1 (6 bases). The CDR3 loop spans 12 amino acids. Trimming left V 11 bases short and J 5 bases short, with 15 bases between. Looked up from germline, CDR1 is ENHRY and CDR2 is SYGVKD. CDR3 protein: CAYKGGGTEAFF. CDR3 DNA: TGTGCCTACAAAGGGGGGGGGACTGAAGCTTTCTTT.

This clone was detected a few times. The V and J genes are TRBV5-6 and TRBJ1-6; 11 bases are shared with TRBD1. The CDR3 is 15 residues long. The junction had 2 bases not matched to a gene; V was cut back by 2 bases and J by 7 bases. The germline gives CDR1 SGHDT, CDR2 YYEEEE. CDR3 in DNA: TGTGCCAGCAGCTTAGGACAGGGGGCGAATTCACCCCTCCACTTT. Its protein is CASSLGQGANSPLHF.